This is a list of T cell receptor beta chains from one sample in a study of T-cell memory formation after mild COVID-19. MiXCR, applied by TCRdb to the 5' RACE reads, yields one record per CDR3 protein. The profile covers some 250,000 distinct CDR3 sequences, with 9.4% appearing a single time and more than 20% taken by the ten largest. Input material: PBMCs or a T cell subset sorted from them (not recorded which). The source of these receptors is a man between 18 and 35 years old who had mild COVID-19 (a few samples of this study predate the infection). Cell type and time point are not known. Each CDR3 is given with its conserved first and last residue. The order of the fields is clone size, V gene, J gene, D gene, CDR3 protein, CDR3 DNA. A D gene is named only where the DNA matches it firmly. Some rows have no size entry. The others give once, few or many, or a class for an expanded clone.

>few|TRBV6-5|TRBJ2-3|-
CASSYRFTDTQYF
TGTGCCAGCAGTTACAGGTTCACAGATACGCAGTATTTT
>few|TRBV18|TRBJ1-1|-
CASSPRKLGNTEAFF
TGTGCCAGCTCACCACGGAAATTGGGGAACACTGAAGCTTTCTTT
>-|TRBV9|TRBJ1-1|-
CASSGRAANTEAFF
TGTGCCAGCAGCGGCCGGGCCGCGAACACTGAAGCTTTCTTT
>few|TRBV5-1|TRBJ1-1|TRBD1
CASRGQGMSTEAFF
TGCGCCAGCAGAGGACAGGGGATGAGCACTGAAGCTTTCTTT
>many|TRBV5-1|TRBJ2-3|-
CASSPDSGISDTQYF
TGCGCCAGCAGCCCGGACTCAGGGATCTCAGATACGCAGTATTTT
>few|TRBV20-1|TRBJ2-3|-
CSADLSGITDTQYF
TGCAGTGCCGACCTCTCGGGAATCACAGATACGCAGTATTTT
>-|TRBV7-2|TRBJ2-2|-
CASSFSRLGTGELFF
TGTGCCAGCAGCTTTTCAAGGTTGGGCACCGGGGAGCTGTTTTTT
>-|TRBV5-1|TRBJ1-1|TRBD1
CASSYRQGINTEAFF
TGCGCCAGCAGCTATAGACAGGGGATAAACACTGAAGCTTTCTTT
>many|TRBV27|TRBJ2-3|-
CASMALAKPDTQYF
TGTGCCAGCATGGCCCTAGCGAAGCCAGATACGCAGTATTTT
>-|TRBV6-2/TRBV6-3|TRBJ2-1|-
CASSYTHSGPEQFF
TGTGCCAGCAGTTACACCCATTCCGGTCCTGAGCAGTTCTTC
>-|TRBV5-6|TRBJ1-1|-
CASSLRRSEAFF
TGTGCCAGCAGCTTAAGGAGGAGCGAAGCTTTCTTT
>few|TRBV5-1|TRBJ2-3|TRBD2
CASSSVLAGGSDTQYF
TGCGCCAGCAGCTCTGTACTAGCGGGGGGTTCAGATACGCAGTATTTT
>-|TRBV7-2|TRBJ2-3|TRBD2
CASSFFSGGPDTQYF
TGTGCCAGCAGCTTTTTTAGCGGGGGCCCCGATACGCAGTATTTT
>few|TRBV4-2|TRBJ1-2|-
CASSQDIGYTF
TGTGCCAGCAGCCAAGATATTGGCTACACCTTC
>many|TRBV5-1|TRBJ1-1|TRBD1
CASRGTGLETEAFF
TGCGCCAGCAGGGGGACAGGGCTCGAAACTGAAGCTTTCTTT
>few|TRBV20-1|TRBJ2-2|-
CSARGRNTGELFF
TGCAGTGCTAGAGGTAGAAACACCGGGGAGCTGTTTTTT
>-|TRBV11-1|TRBJ2-2|-
CASSLANGWELFF
TGTGCCAGCAGCTTAGCGAACGGCTGGGAGCTGTTTTTT
>-|TRBV5-1|TRBJ2-3|-
CASSGSNTDTQYF
TGCGCCAGCAGCGGGAGCAACACAGATACGCAGTATTTT
>-|TRBV7-8|TRBJ1-5|-
CASSTAAVNQPQHF
TGTGCCAGCAGCACTGCGGCCGTCAATCAGCCCCAGCATTTT
>-|TRBV4-2|TRBJ2-3|TRBD2
CASSPFSGGSTDTQYF
TGTGCCAGCAGCCCGTTTAGCGGGGGGTCCACAGATACGCAGTATTTT
>many|TRBV5-1|TRBJ2-3|TRBD1
CASSLRTGSADTQYF
TGCGCCAGCAGCCTTAGGACAGGGTCAGCAGATACGCAGTATTTT
>-|TRBV7-6|TRBJ2-2|-
CASSHYSGTNTGELFF
TGTGCCAGCAGCCACTACTCCGGGACAAACACCGGGGAGCTGTTTTTT
>-|TRBV6-6|TRBJ2-5|-
CASSYGYPSFSREETQYF
TGTGCCAGCAGTTACGGCTACCCCAGTTTCTCGAGGGAGGAGACCCAGTACTTC
>-|TRBV7-2|TRBJ2-3|-
CASSPAGWVDTQYF
TGTGCCAGCAGCCCTGCGGGGTGGGTGGATACGCAGTATTTT
>many|TRBV12-3/TRBV12-4|TRBJ1-2|-
CASTFRPNYGYTF
TGTGCCAGCACCTTTCGGCCTAACTATGGCTACACCTTC
>-|TRBV6-2/TRBV6-3|TRBJ1-4|-
CASREGRTNEKLFF
TGTGCCAGCCGAGAGGGAAGGACTAATGAAAAACTGTTTTTT
>-|TRBV29-1|TRBJ2-3|-
CSVDDIWRTQYF
TGCAGCGTTGATGATATATGGAGGACGCAGTATTTT
>-|TRBV27|TRBJ1-1|-
CASSFSQGFYTEAFF
TGTGCCAGCAGTTTCAGTCAGGGGTTCTACACTGAAGCTTTCTTT
>few|TRBV4-3|TRBJ2-7|-
CASSQRDRSYEQYF
TGCGCCAGCAGCCAAAGAGACAGATCCTACGAGCAGTACTTC
>-|TRBV12-3/TRBV12-4|TRBJ2-3|-
CASRSSGRPVDSQYF
TGTGCCAGCAGAAGTTCGGGACGGCCCGTTGATTCGCAGTATTTT
>few|TRBV7-3|TRBJ2-1|TRBD2
CASSLSGGGVDEQFF
TGTGCCAGCAGCTTAAGCGGGGGGGGCGTCGATGAGCAGTTCTTC